This T cell receptor (beta chain) is drawn from a study of OX40 agonist ivuxolimab in advanced cancers. Turning to the study itself: Every 2 weeks, patients received ivuxolimab intravenously, dosed at 0.01 to 10 mg/kg.

Data came from immunoSEQ multiplex PCR; TCRdb stores just in-frame clones and leaves some out. The repertoire holds about 100,000 clones, with around nine tenths as singletons. Germline V gives CDR1 SQVTM, CDR2 ANQGSEA. The CDR3 runs 12 residues. Trimming took 5 bases from V and 0 from J, leaving 8 bases between them. The receptor was derived from an adult with an advanced solid tumor such as melanoma, head and neck, liver or kidney cancer. The chain couples TRBV29-1 to TRBJ2-7; D is undetermined. Sequencing was performed on CD4+ or CD8+ T cells sorted from blood, taken in a trial of the OX40 agonist ivuxolimab. The DNA for the CDR3 is TGCAGCGTTCGGGCCTCCTCCTACGAGCAGTACTTC. The encoded protein is CSVRASSYEQYF.